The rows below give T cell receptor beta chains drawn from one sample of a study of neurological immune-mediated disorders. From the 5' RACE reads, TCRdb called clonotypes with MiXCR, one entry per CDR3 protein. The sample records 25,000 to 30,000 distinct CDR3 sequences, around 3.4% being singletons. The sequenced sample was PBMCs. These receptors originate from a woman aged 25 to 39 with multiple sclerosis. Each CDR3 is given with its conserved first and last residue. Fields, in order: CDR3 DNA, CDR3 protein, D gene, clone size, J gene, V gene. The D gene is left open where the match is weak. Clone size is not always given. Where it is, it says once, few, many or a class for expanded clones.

CDR3nt: TGTGCCAGCTCACCGACGGACAGCTCCTACAATGAGCAGTTCTTC
CDR3aa: CASSPTDSSYNEQFF
d_gene: -
abundance: many
j_gene: TRBJ2-1
v_gene: TRBV18

CDR3nt: TGTGCCAGTGACATTCAAAACACTGAAGCTTTCTTT
CDR3aa: CASDIQNTEAFF
d_gene: -
abundance: many
j_gene: TRBJ1-1
v_gene: TRBV6-6

CDR3nt: TGCAGTGCTAACCGGGACAGGAGATCCTACGAGCAGTACTTC
CDR3aa: CSANRDRRSYEQYF
d_gene: TRBD1
abundance: many
j_gene: TRBJ2-7
v_gene: TRBV20-1

CDR3nt: TGTGCCAGCAGCTGGGGAGGTCGGTCGGAGACCCAGTACTTC
CDR3aa: CASSWGGRSETQYF
d_gene: -
abundance: -
j_gene: TRBJ2-5
v_gene: TRBV7-2

CDR3nt: TGCGCCAGCAGCCCGGGTAGGGGACTCGACACCGGGGAGCTGTTTTTT
CDR3aa: CASSPGRGLDTGELFF
d_gene: -
abundance: many
j_gene: TRBJ2-2
v_gene: TRBV5-1

CDR3nt: TGCGCCAGCAGCCAGGGACTAGCGGGAGGAATGCGCGACGAGCAGTACTTC
CDR3aa: CASSQGLAGGMRDEQYF
d_gene: TRBD2
abundance: many
j_gene: TRBJ2-7
v_gene: TRBV4-3

CDR3nt: TGTGCCAGCAGGGGGATCGAAAGGGGAGTACGAGCTTTCTTT
CDR3aa: CASRGIERGVRAFF
d_gene: -
abundance: -
j_gene: TRBJ1-1
v_gene: TRBV3-1

CDR3nt: TGTGCCAGCAGCCCTCAAGGAGGGCGGGAACTTCGTCAGCCCCAGAATTTT
CDR3aa: CASSPQGGRELRQPQNF
d_gene: -
abundance: many
j_gene: TRBJ1-5
v_gene: TRBV5-8

CDR3nt: TGCAGTGCTAGAGAGGGGGTCACCGTCCTGACTTTC
CDR3aa: CSAREGVTVLTF
d_gene: -
abundance: many
j_gene: TRBJ2-6
v_gene: TRBV20-1

CDR3nt: TGCGCCAGCAGCCAAGTGGGTAGTCCTGAAGCTTTCTTT
CDR3aa: CASSQVGSPEAFF
d_gene: -
abundance: many
j_gene: TRBJ1-1
v_gene: TRBV4-1

CDR3nt: TGTGCCAGCAGTCCCCGGGGGGGCCGGCCGCGGGAGACCCAGTACTTC
CDR3aa: CASSPRGGRPRETQYF
d_gene: TRBD2
abundance: many
j_gene: TRBJ2-5
v_gene: TRBV6-5

CDR3nt: TGTGCCAGCAGCGACAAACAGAGAGGCGACAATCAGCCCCAGAATTTT
CDR3aa: CASSDKQRGDNQPQNF
d_gene: -
abundance: many
j_gene: TRBJ1-5
v_gene: TRBV6-6

CDR3nt: TGTGCCAGCCAATTGGCGGGAGAAGTAGATACGCAGTATTTT
CDR3aa: CASQLAGEVDTQYF
d_gene: TRBD2
abundance: many
j_gene: TRBJ2-3
v_gene: TRBV28

CDR3nt: TGTGCCAGCGTAGCCAGTATCACAGATACGCAGTATTTT
CDR3aa: CASVASITDTQYF
d_gene: -
abundance: many
j_gene: TRBJ2-3
v_gene: TRBV6-5

CDR3nt: TGCGCCAGCAGCTTGGGGACTAGCGGGAGAATTTACGAGCAGTACTTC
CDR3aa: CASSLGTSGRIYEQYF
d_gene: TRBD2
abundance: many
j_gene: TRBJ2-7
v_gene: TRBV5-1

CDR3nt: TGCAGTCCGGCCGGGGAACCGAGCACAGATACGCAGTATTTT
CDR3aa: CSPAGEPSTDTQYF
d_gene: -
abundance: many
j_gene: TRBJ2-3
v_gene: TRBV20-1

CDR3nt: TGTGCCAGCAGAATACATGCGAACACCGGGGAGCTGTTTTTT
CDR3aa: CASRIHANTGELFF
d_gene: -
abundance: many
j_gene: TRBJ2-2
v_gene: TRBV12-3/TRBV12-4

CDR3nt: TGTGCCACCCCCCGGCCTCCCATGCCCCCACAAGAGACCCAGTACTTC
CDR3aa: CATPRPPMPPQETQYF
d_gene: -
abundance: many
j_gene: TRBJ2-5
v_gene: TRBV2

CDR3nt: TGTGCCAGCAGGTTCTCCGGGACAGAAGAGACCCAGTACTTC
CDR3aa: CASRFSGTEETQYF
d_gene: TRBD1
abundance: many
j_gene: TRBJ2-5
v_gene: TRBV7-2

CDR3nt: TGCAGTGCCCCCGGGGGTTCCACCGGGGAGCTGTTTTTT
CDR3aa: CSAPGGSTGELFF
d_gene: -
abundance: medium-sized
j_gene: TRBJ2-2
v_gene: TRBV20-1

CDR3nt: TGTGCCAGCTCACCTACAGCTGACAATGAGCAGTTCTTC
CDR3aa: CASSPTADNEQFF
d_gene: -
abundance: few
j_gene: TRBJ2-1
v_gene: TRBV18

CDR3nt: TGCAGTGCTGCCCGGGGGATAAATCAGCCCCAGCATTTT
CDR3aa: CSAARGINQPQHF
d_gene: -
abundance: many
j_gene: TRBJ1-5
v_gene: TRBV20-1

CDR3nt: TGCAGGCCCTCAGGCGGGAGGCCTGACGGGGCCCAGTACTTC
CDR3aa: CRPSGGRPDGAQYF
d_gene: TRBD2
abundance: many
j_gene: TRBJ2-5
v_gene: TRBV20-1

CDR3nt: TGTGCCAGCAGCCCTTACAGACAGTTAAGGAGCTGGACCCAGTACTTC
CDR3aa: CASSPYRQLRSWTQYF
d_gene: -
abundance: many
j_gene: TRBJ2-5
v_gene: TRBV6-5

CDR3nt: TGCAGTGCTAGAGGAGATACCTTACCTGAAAAACTGTTTTTT
CDR3aa: CSARGDTLPEKLFF
d_gene: -
abundance: many
j_gene: TRBJ1-4
v_gene: TRBV20-1

CDR3nt: TGTGCCATCAGTGAGTCGGATCGAACAGGGTATAATTCACCCCTCCACTTT
CDR3aa: CAISESDRTGYNSPLHF
d_gene: -
abundance: medium-sized
j_gene: TRBJ1-6
v_gene: TRBV10-3

CDR3nt: TGTGCCAGCAGTTACACCAACAGGAATCAGCCCCAGCATTTT
CDR3aa: CASSYTNRNQPQHF
d_gene: -
abundance: many
j_gene: TRBJ1-5
v_gene: TRBV6-2/TRBV6-3